This T cell receptor (beta chain) comes out of a study of T cell responses to AZD1222 COVID-19 vaccine. Study-level points and caveats: The sample set comprised mostly white British donors with more females, and clonal diversity was possibly underestimated. Samples come after the peak T cell response, not at day 14.

As concerns this clone: Its matching antigen is unknown.

The CDR3 consists of 14 residues. Germline V gene data show CDR1 as LNHDA and CDR2 as SQIVND (reference sequence). V lost 5 bases to trimming and J lost 4 bases, with 11 bases between them. TCRdb's copy holds only in-frame clones and misses some; the assay was immunoSEQ multiplex PCR. The profile covers 150,000 or so clones, with more than 85% appearing a single time and around 1.4% taken by the ten largest. The receptor comes from an adult in good health. The V call is TRBV19, the J call TRBJ1-4, with a possible D match to TRBD1 (5 bases). Sequenced here: peripheral blood, sampled on day 0 of AZD1222 vaccination. In DNA form, the CDR3 reads TGTGCCAGTAGTCAGACAGATTTTAATGAAAAACTGTTTTTT. It is translated as CASSQTDFNEKLFF.